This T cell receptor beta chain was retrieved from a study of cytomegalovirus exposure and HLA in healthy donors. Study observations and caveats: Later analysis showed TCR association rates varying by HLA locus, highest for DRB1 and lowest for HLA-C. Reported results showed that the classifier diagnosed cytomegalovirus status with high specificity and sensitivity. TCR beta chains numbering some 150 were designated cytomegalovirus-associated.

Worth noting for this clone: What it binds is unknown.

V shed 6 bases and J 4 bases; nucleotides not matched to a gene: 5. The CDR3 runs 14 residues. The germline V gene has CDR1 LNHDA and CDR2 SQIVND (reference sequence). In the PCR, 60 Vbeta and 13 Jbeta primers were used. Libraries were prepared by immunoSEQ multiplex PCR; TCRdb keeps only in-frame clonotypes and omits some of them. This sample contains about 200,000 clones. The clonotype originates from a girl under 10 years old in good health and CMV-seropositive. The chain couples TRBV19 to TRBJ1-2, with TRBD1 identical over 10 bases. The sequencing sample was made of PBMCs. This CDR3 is CASRTTGGGYGYTF. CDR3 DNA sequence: TGTGCCAGTAGAACGACAGGGGGCGGCTATGGCTACACCTTC.